This TCR beta chain derives from a study of identical twins (TCRdb year 2016). Study-level background: The study deep-sequenced TCR alpha and beta repertoires from monozygotic twins, unrelated adults of various ages and cord blood to test whether fetal clonotypes persist. Replicate twin experiments were performed at different times using different library preparation protocols to rule out contamination. The paper's findings and limits, for the study overall: Fewer insertions were carried by abundant cord blood beta clonotypes; a weaker similar trend was observed in young adult naive repertoires, while no such trend was observed in memory repertoires. A weaker excess of twin sharing was found in beta out-of-frame sequences because the signal-to-noise ratio was lowered by fewer shared sequences. In monozygotic twins, out-of-frame TCR alpha sharing was systematically underestimated by recombination models, although the models agreed with sharing between unrelated individuals. Invariant T cells such as MAIT and iNKT could partly confound zero-insertion analyses, though diverse VJ usage argued against this for most clonotypes. Compared with coincidental sharing between unrelated individuals, an excess of low generation-probability sequences was observed among out-of-frame TCR alpha sequences shared between twins. Conclusions relied on cross-sectional statistical analysis, since the same donors could not be followed over many years.

The library came from 5' RACE. Sequencing relied on an Illumina HiSeq 2000. Template switching added a universal primer binding site, and the final cDNA carried a unique molecular identifier that allowed TCR cDNA molecules to be counted accurately. First-strand cDNA for TCR alpha and beta chains was synthesized from specific primers in the conserved constant-segment region. To control for contamination, every cDNA library was double barcoded, receiving both a SMART-Mk sample barcode and Illumina barcodes. TruSeq adapter sequences and Illumina sample barcodes were added in two successive PCR steps. The Illumina HiSeq platform was used with custom primers to sequence TCR alpha and beta cDNA libraries. On the study's bioinformatics: Unique molecular identifiers were extracted from raw reads with MiGEC, and CDR3 positions were determined with MiXCR. For each individual, recombination models were inferred using an EM algorithm with the repgenHMM and IGoR tools. Shared clonotype analysis was performed with the tcR package in R, normalizing sharing by the product of cloneset sizes. Out-of-frame nonproductive sequences were analyzed to study raw recombination free of thymic and clonal selection effects. The public reads were run again by TCRdb, first through fastp at Q25 and then through MiXCR, and only productive beta chains were kept. CDR3 protein sequences are deduplicated, and each keeps its most common genes and DNA. The V and J calls were determined by TCRdb, not by the authors. In this sample the table shows about 890,000 distinct CDR3 sequences, around 12% of which occur a single time. The ten largest clones represent 1.5% to 2% of the sample.

There are 15 amino acids in the CDR3, from cysteine to phenylalanine inclusive. Kept here is only the CDR3 DNA, which spans 45 bases and is read in frame from base 1. Trimmed from V: 6 bases; trimmed from J: 9 bases; junction bases lacking a gene match: 14. Per the germline V gene, MDHEN is the CDR1 and SYDVKM is the CDR2. Every donor in the study was a healthy Caucasian. Three pairs of female monozygotic twins, all aged about 18 to 29 years, made up the twin cohort. The RNA used for TCR libraries was isolated from peripheral blood mononuclear cells. This clonotype was detected only a few times. There is no known antigen for this receptor. Base qualities are not at hand, and no much larger clone is one base apart. The data also belong to a second study, concerning yellow fever vaccine responses in identical twins. As the second publication notes: According to the authors, in identical twins the way T cells responded to vaccination appeared partly convergent and partly personalized. Focusing on identical twins, the study followed the T cell clones that responded to the vaccine, and did so with precision.

The rearranged segments are TRBV28 and TRBJ2-4, with 7 bases aligning to TRBD1. The source material was PBMCs. The sequence derives from a woman aged 18-30 years in good health. This receptor carries the CDR3 CASSPADRAGGIQYF. The DNA sequence reads TGTGCCAGCAGCCCAGCCGACAGGGCCGGAGGCATTCAGTACTTC.